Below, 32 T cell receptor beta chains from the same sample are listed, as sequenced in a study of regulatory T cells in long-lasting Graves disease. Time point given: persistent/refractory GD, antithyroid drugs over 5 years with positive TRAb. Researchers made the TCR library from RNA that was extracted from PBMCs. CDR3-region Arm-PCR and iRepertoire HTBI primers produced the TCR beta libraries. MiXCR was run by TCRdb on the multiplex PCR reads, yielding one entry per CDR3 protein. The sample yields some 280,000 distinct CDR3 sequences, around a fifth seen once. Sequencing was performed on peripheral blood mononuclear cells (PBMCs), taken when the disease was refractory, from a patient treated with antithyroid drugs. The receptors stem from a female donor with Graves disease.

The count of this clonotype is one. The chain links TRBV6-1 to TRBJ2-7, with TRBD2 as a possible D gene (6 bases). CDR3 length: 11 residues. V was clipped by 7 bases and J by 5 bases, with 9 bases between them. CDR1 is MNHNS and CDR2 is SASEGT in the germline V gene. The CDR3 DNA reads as TGTGCCAGCACCTGGGGGGACGAGCAGTACTTC. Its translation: CASTWGDEQYF.

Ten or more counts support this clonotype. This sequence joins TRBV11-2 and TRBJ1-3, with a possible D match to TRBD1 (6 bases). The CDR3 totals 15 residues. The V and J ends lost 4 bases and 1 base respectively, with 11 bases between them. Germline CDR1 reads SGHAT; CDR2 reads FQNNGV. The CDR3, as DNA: TGTGCCAGCAGCTCCTATCAGGGGTCTGGAAACACCATATATTTT. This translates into CASSSYQGSGNTIYF. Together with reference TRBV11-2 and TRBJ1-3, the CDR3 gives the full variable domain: EAGVAQSPRYKIIEKRQSVAFWCNPISGHATLYWYQQILGQGPKLLIQFQNNGVVDDSQLPKDRFSAERLKGVDSTLKIQPAKLEDSAVYLCASSSYQGSGNTIYFGEGSWLTVV.

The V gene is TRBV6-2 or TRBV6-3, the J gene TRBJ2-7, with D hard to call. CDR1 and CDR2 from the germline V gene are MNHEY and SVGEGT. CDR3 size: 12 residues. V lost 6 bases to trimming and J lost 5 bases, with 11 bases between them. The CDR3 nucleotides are TGTGCCAGCAGGTCTGGCTTCCACGAGCAGTACTTC. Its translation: CASRSGFHEQYF.

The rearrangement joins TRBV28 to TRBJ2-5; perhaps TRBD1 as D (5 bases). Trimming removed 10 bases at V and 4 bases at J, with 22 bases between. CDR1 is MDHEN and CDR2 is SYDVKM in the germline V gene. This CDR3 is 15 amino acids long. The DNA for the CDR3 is TGTGCCATCACCCCCCTGGGGCAGGGAATAGAGACCCAGTACTTC. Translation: CAITPLGQGIETQYF.

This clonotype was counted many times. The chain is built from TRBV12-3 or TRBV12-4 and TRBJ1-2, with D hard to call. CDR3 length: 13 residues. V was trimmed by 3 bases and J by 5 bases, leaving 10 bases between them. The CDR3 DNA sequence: TGTGCCAGCAGTTTGTGGGCTGGGTATGGCTACACCTTC. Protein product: CASSLWAGYGYTF.

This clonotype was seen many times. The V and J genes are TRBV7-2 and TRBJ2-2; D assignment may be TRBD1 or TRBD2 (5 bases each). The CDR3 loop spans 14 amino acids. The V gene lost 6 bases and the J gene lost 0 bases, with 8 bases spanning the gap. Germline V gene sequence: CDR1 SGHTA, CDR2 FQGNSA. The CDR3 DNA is TGTGCCAGCAGGGTGGGGGCGAACACCGGGGAGCTGTTTTTT. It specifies CASRVGANTGELFF.

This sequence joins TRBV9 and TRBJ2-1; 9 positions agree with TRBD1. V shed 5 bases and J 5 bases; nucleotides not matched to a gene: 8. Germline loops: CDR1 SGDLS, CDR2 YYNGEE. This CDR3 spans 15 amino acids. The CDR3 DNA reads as TGTGCCAGCAGGGGCACAGGGGGCCAAGACAATGAGCAGTTCTTC. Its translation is CASRGTGGQDNEQFF.

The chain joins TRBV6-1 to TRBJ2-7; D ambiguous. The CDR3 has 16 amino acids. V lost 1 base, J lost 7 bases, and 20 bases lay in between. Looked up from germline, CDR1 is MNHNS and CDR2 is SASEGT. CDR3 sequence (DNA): TGTGCCAGCAGTGAAGGAGAAGGGCCGGGTCCCGGGGAGCAGTACTTC. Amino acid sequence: CASSEGEGPGPGEQYF.

CDR3 sequence: CAISEEQVDGYTF. CDR3 DNA sequence: TGTGCCATCAGTGAGGAACAGGTAGACGGCTACACCTTC. The chain carries TRBV10-3 and TRBJ1-2, with a weak D call TRBD1 (5 bases). V was pared by 2 bases and J by 8 bases, with 12 bases between. Germline CDR1 and CDR2: ENHRY and SYGVKD. The CDR3 extends over 13 amino acids.

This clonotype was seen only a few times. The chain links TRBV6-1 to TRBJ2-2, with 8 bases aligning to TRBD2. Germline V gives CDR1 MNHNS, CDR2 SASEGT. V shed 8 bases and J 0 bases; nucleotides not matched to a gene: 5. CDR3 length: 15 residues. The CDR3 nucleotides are TGTGCCAGCCGTAGCGGGACCGCGAACACCGGGGAGCTGTTTTTT. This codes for CASRSGTANTGELFF.

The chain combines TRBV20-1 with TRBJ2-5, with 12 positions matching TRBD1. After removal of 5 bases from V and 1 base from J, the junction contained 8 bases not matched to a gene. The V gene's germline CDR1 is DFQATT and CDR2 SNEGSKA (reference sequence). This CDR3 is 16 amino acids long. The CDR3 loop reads CSAGTGGTAGQETQYF. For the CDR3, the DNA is TGCAGTGCTGGGACAGGGGGCACGGCTGGCCAAGAGACCCAGTACTTC.

The CDR3 is CASSLFPGATYEQYF. CDR3 sequence (DNA): TGTGCCAGCAGCTTATTTCCAGGGGCAACCTACGAGCAGTACTTC. The V call is TRBV11-2, the J call TRBJ2-7; D may be TRBD1 (6 bases). This CDR3 has 15 amino acids. CDR1 is SGHAT and CDR2 is FQNNGV in the germline V gene. V lost 2 bases and J lost 2, with 13 bases in between.

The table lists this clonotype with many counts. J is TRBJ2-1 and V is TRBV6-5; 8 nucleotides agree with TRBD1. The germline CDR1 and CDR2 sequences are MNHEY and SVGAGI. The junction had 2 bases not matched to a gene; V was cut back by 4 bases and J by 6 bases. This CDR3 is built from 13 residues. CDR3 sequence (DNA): TGTGCCAGCAGTTGGGACAGGAGCAATGAGCAGTTCTTC. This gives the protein CASSWDRSNEQFF.

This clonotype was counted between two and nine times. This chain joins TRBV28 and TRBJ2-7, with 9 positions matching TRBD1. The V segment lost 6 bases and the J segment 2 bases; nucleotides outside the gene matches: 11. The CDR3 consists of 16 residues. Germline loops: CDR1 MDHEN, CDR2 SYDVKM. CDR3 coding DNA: TGTGCCAGCAGCTTCGCAGCCGGGACAGGGACCTACGAGCAGTACTTC. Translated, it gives CASSFAAGTGTYEQYF.

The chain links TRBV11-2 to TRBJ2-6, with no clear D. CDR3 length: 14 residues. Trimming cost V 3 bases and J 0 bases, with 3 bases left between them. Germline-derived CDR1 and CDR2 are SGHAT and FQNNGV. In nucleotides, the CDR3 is TGTGCCAGCAGCTTCCACTCTGGGGCCAACGTCCTGACTTTC. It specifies CASSFHSGANVLTF.

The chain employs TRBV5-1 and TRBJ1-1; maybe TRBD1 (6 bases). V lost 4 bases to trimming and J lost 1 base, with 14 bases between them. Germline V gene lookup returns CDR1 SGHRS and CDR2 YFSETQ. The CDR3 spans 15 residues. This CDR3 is CASSAAGAANTEAFF. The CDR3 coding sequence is TGCGCCAGCAGCGCTGCGGGGGCCGCGAACACTGAAGCTTTCTTT.

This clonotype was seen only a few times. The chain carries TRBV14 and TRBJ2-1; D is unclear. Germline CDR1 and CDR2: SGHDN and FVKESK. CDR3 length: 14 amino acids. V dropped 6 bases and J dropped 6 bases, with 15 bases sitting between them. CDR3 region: CASSAAIRSNEQFF. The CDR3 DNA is TGTGCCAGCAGTGCGGCCATCAGGTCCAATGAGCAGTTCTTC.

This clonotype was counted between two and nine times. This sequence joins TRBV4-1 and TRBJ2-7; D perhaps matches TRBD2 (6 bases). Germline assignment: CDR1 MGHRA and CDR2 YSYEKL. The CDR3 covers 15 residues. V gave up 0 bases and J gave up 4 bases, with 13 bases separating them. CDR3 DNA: TGCGCCAGCAGCCAAGATCCGATAGCGGTGTACGAGCAGTACTTC. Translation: CASSQDPIAVYEQYF.

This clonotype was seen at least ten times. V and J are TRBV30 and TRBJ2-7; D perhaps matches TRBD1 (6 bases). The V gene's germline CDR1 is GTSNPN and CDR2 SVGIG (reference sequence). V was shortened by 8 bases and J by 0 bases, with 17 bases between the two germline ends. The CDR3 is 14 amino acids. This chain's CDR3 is CAIKQGRSSYEQYF. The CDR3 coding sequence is TGTGCCATAAAACAGGGAAGGAGCTCCTACGAGCAGTACTTC.

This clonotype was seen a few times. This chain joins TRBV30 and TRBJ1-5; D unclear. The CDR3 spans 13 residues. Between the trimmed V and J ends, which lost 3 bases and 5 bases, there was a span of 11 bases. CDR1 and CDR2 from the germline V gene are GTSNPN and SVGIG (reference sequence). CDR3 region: CAWREGVDQPQHF. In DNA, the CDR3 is TGTGCCTGGAGGGAAGGAGTAGATCAGCCCCAGCATTTT. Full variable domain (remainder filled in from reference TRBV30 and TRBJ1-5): SQTIHQWPATLVQPVGSPLSLECTVEGTSNPNLYWYRQAAGRGLQLLFYSVGIGQISSEVPQNLSASRPQDRQFILSSKKLLLSDSGFYLCAWREGVDQPQHFGDGTRLSIL.

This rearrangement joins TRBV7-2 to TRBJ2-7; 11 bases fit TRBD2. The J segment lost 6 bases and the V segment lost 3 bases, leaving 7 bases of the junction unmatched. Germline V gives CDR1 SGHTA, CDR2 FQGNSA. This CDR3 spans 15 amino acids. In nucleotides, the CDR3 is TGTGCCAGCAGCTTCGGGGCTAGCGGGAGGTCCGAGCAGTACTTC. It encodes CASSFGASGRSEQYF.

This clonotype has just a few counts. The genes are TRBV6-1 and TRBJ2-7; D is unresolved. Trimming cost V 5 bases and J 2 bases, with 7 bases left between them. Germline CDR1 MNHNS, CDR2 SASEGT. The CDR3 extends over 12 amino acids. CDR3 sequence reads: CASSPQAYEQYF. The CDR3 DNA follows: TGTGCCAGCAGTCCTCAGGCCTACGAGCAGTACTTC.

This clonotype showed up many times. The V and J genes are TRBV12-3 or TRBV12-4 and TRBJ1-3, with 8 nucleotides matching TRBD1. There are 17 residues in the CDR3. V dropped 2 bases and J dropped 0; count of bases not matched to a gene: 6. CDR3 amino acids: CASSLSGQGYSGNTIYF. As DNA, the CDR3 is TGTGCCAGCAGTTTAAGCGGACAGGGCTACTCTGGAAACACCATATATTTT.

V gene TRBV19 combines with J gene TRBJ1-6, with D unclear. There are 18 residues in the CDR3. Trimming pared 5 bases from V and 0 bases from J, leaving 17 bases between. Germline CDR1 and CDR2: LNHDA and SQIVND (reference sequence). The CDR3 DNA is TGTGCCAGTAGTCACGGACGGTTGCAAAGCTCCTATAATTCACCCCTCCACTTT. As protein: CASSHGRLQSSYNSPLHF.

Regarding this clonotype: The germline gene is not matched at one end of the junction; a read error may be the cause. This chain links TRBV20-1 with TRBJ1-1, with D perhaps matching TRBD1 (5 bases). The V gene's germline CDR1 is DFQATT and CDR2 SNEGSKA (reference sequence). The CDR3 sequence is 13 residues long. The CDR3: CSARGQLNTETFF. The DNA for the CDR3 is TGCAGTGCTAGGGGGCAGCTGAACACTGAAACTTTCTTT.

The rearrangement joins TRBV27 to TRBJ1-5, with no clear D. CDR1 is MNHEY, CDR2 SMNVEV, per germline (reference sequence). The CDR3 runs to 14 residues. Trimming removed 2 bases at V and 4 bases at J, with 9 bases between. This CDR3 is CASSLLGENQPQHF. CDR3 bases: TGTGCCAGCAGTTTACTGGGAGAAAATCAGCCCCAGCATTTT.

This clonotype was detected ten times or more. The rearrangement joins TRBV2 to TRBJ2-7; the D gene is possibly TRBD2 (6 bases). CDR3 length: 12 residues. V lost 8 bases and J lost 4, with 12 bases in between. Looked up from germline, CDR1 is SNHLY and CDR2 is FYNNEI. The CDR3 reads CASVGLIYEQYF. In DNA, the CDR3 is TGTGCCAGCGTGGGACTTATTTACGAGCAGTACTTC. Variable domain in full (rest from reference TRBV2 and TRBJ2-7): EPEVTQTPSHQVTQMGQEVILRCVPISNHLYFYWYRQILGQKVEFLVSFYNNEISEKSEIFDDQFSVERPDGSNFTLKIRSTKLEDSAMYFCASVGLIYEQYFGPGTRLTVT.

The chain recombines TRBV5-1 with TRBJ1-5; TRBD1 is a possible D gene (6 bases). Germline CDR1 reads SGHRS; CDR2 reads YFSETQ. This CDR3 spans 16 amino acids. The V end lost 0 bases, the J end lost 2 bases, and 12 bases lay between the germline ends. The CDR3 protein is CASSLGQVDGNQPQHF. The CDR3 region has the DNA TGCGCCAGCAGCTTGGGACAGGTCGATGGCAATCAGCCCCAGCATTTT.

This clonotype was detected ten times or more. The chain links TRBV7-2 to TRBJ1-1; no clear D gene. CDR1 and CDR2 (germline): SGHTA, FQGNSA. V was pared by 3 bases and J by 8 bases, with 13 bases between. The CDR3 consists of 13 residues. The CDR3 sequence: CASSLRRVPEAFF. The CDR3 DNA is TGTGCCAGCAGCTTGAGGAGGGTTCCCGAAGCTTTCTTT.

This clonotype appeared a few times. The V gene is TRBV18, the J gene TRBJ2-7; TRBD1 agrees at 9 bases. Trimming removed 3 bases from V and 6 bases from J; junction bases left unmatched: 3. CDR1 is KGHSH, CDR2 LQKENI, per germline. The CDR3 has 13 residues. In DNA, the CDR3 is TGTGCCAGCTCACCTCAGACAGGGGGCGAGCAGTACTTC. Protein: CASSPQTGGEQYF.

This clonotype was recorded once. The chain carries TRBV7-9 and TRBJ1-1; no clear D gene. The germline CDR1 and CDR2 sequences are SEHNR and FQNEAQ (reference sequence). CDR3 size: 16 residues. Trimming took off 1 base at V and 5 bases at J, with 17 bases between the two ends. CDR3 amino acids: CASSLDRTGLVTEAFF. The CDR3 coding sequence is TGTGCCAGCAGCTTAGATAGGACGGGATTAGTAACTGAAGCTTTCTTT. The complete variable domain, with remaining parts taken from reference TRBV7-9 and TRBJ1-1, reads DTGVSQNPRHKITKRGQNVTFRCDPISEHNRLYWYRQTLGQGPEFLTYFQNEAQLEKSRLLSDRFSAERPKGSFSTLEIQRTEQGDSAMYLCASSLDRTGLVTEAFFGQGTRLTVV.

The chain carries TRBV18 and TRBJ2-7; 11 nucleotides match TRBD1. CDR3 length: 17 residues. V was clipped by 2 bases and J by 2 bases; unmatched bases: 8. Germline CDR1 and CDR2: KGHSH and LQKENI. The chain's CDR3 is CASSPGTGGRETYEQYF. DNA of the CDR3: TGTGCCAGCTCACCAGGGACAGGGGGGCGAGAAACCTACGAGCAGTACTTC. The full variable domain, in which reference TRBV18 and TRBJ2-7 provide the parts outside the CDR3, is NAGVMQNPRHLVRRRGQEARLRCSPMKGHSHVYWYRQLPEEGLKFMVYLQKENIIDESGMPKERFSAEFPKEGPSILRIQQVVRGDSAAYFCASSPGTGGRETYEQYFGPGTRLTVT.